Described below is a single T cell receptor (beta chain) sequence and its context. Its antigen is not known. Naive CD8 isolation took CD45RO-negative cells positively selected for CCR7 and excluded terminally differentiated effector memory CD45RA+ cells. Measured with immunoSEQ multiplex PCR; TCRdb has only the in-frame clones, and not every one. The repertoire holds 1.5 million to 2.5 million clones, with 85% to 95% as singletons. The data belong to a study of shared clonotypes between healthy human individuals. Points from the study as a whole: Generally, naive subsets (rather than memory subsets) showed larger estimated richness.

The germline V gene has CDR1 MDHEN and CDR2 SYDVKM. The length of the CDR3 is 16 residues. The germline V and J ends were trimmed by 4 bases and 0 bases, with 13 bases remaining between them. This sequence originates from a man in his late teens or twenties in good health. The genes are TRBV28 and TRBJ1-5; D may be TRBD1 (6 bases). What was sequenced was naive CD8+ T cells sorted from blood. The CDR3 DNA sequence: TGTGCCAGCAGTTCCCTCTGGACAGATAGCAATCAGCCCCAGCATTTT. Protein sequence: CASSSLWTDSNQPQHF.